One and the same sample provided the 22 T cell receptor beta chains below, sequenced in a study of CD8+CD57+ T cells in acquired aplastic anemia. Genomic DNA constituted the template upon which TCR beta VDJ and CDR3 profiling was performed. MiXCR was run by TCRdb on the reads, yielding one entry per CDR3 protein. Of about 200,000 distinct CDR3 sequences in the sample, about 62% were seen once. Patients included in sequencing had previously demonstrated CD8+CD57+ cell expansion by flow cytometry. Sequencing was done on a sample of sorted CD4+, CD8+, or CD8+CD57+ T cells (not recorded which) from PBMCs. Source of these receptors: a human donor with aplastic anemia.

The chain combines TRBV5-6 with TRBJ1-4; 9 bases are a match to TRBD1. Looked up from germline, CDR1 is SGHDT and CDR2 is YYEEEE. V lost 5 bases, J lost 6 bases, and 8 bases stayed unmatched. This CDR3 comprises 15 residues. Written as DNA, the CDR3 is TGTGCCAGCAGAAGAAGACAGGGGGGGTATGAAAAACTGTTTTTT. This gives the protein CASRRRQGGYEKLFF.

The chain employs TRBV20-1 and TRBJ2-7; 7 nucleotides line up with TRBD1. This CDR3 is built from 15 residues. Per the germline V gene, CDR1 is DFQATT and CDR2 is SNEGSKA (reference sequence). Losses at the gene ends were 3 bases for V and 7 bases for J; bases not matched to a gene: 15. The CDR3 DNA reads as TGCAGTGCTAGGGCCGCGACAGGGTCCCCGCTTGAGCAGTACTTC. Its protein product is CSARAATGSPLEQYF.

To note about this clonotype: An end of the junction does not agree with germline; a read error may underlie this. The gene calls are TRBV6-5 and TRBJ2-3, with TRBD2 as a possible D gene (5 bases). The CDR3 runs 14 residues. The germline V gene encodes CDR1 MNHEY and CDR2 SVGAGI. This CDR3 reads CASSYGESTYTQYF. CDR3 in DNA: TGTGCCAGCAGTTACGGGGAGAGCACATATACGCAGTATTTT.

This clonotype was picked up one time. The chain recombines TRBV20-1 with TRBJ2-7, with D possibly matching TRBD2 (5 bases). The CDR3 extends over 14 amino acids. Germline lookup yields CDR1 DFQATT and CDR2 SNEGSKA (reference sequence). The CDR3 spells CSVGVSLTSYEQYF. CDR3 nucleotides: TGCAGCGTCGGGGTCTCGTTAACATCCTACGAGCAGTACTTC.

The chain couples TRBV15 to TRBJ1-4; TRBD1 agrees at 10 bases. The CDR3 totals 16 residues. J lost 8 bases, V lost 4 bases, and 10 bases had no gene match. Germline V gene lookup returns CDR1 LNHNV and CDR2 YYDKDF (reference sequence). The CDR3 DNA reads TGTGCCACCAGCACTCGTCCCGGGACAGGGGTGGAAAAACTGTTTTTT. It encodes CATSTRPGTGVEKLFF.

The rearrangement links TRBV20-1 to TRBJ1-1; D possibly corresponds to TRBD1 (5 bases). CDR3 length equals 12 residues. V lost 5 bases and J 7 bases, leaving 14 bases between the germline ends. The germline gives CDR1 DFQATT, CDR2 SNEGSKA (reference sequence). CDR3 in amino acids: CSAGDHSLEAFF. CDR3 nucleotides: TGCAGTGCTGGGGACCACTCGCTTGAAGCTTTCTTT.

The chain is built from TRBV12-3 or TRBV12-4 and TRBJ2-7; D unresolved. Trimming left V 8 bases short and J 0 bases short, with 8 bases between. CDR3 length: 12 amino acids. The CDR3 DNA sequence: TGTGCCAGCGCGACATTCTCCTACGAGCAGTACTTC. This translates into CASATFSYEQYF.

This clonotype was observed a few times. This sequence joins TRBV7-9 and TRBJ2-7; D possibly corresponds to TRBD1 (6 bases). There are 13 residues in the CDR3. V was cut by 5 bases and J by 3 bases, with 11 bases left in between. CDR1 SEHNR and CDR2 FQNEAQ come from the germline V gene (reference sequence). CDR3 amino acids: CASSPQQGYEQYF. For the CDR3, the DNA is TGTGCCAGCAGCCCACAACAGGGCTACGAGCAGTACTTC.

This chain links TRBV7-9 with TRBJ2-7, with 9 bases fitting TRBD2. With V trimmed by 5 bases and J by 5 bases, 10 bases remained unmatched. The CDR3 has 15 residues. Germline V gene sequence: CDR1 SEHNR, CDR2 FQNEAQ (reference sequence). CDR3 bases: TGTGCCAGCAGCGATCTAGCGGGACGGACCCACGAGCAGTACTTC. This sequence encodes CASSDLAGRTHEQYF.

This clonotype has at least ten counts. The chain uses TRBV4-1 and TRBJ2-7; tentative D call: TRBD2 (5 bases). Germline values: CDR1 MGHRA, CDR2 YSYEKL. This CDR3 is built from 13 residues. Deletions cut 6 bases from V and 5 bases from J, with 14 bases between. In nucleotides, the CDR3 is TGCGCCAGCAGTAGCGTTGTCGTCGACGAGCAGTACTTC. Encoded protein: CASSSVVVDEQYF.

Remarks on this clonotype: At one end the junction does not follow the germline gene, possibly because of a read error. V is TRBV5-1 and J is TRBJ2-7; D is undetermined. The CDR3 runs to 15 residues. From germline, CDR1 is SGHRS and CDR2 YFSETQ. This chain's CDR3 is CASSLGWSGVVEQYF. The CDR3 nucleotides read TGTGCCAGCAGCTTGGGGTGGTCCGGTGTGGTGGAGCAGTACTTC.

In this sample, this clonotype turned up a few times. This chain uses TRBV24-1 with TRBJ2-1; 7 nucleotides match TRBD1. Germline V gene data show CDR1 as KGHDR and CDR2 as SFDVKD. The V and J ends lost 4 bases and 7 bases, in that order; junction bases with no gene match: 6. CDR3 length: 14 amino acids. The CDR3 region is CATSDPGGTNEQFF. The CDR3, as DNA: TGTGCCACCAGTGACCCAGGGGGTACGAATGAGCAGTTCTTC.

The CDR3 reads CATSSGLAGLETQYF. The DNA of the CDR3 is TGTGCCACCAGTTCGGGACTAGCGGGATTAGAGACCCAGTACTTC. The chain links TRBV24-1 to TRBJ2-5; 13 bases are a match to TRBD2. CDR3 length equals 15 residues. CDR1 KGHDR and CDR2 SFDVKD come from the germline V gene. J gave up 4 bases and V 6 bases, and 4 bases lay outside the gene matches.

V usage is TRBV25-1 and J usage is TRBJ2-1; TRBD1 matches 8 bases. The CDR3 is made up of 14 amino acids. CDR1 MGHDK and CDR2 SYGVNS come from the germline V gene. V gave up 2 bases and J gave up 10 bases; unmatched junction bases: 7. Here the CDR3 reads CASSEGAGGLEQFF. The CDR3 DNA sequence: TGTGCCAGCAGTGAAGGCGCAGGGGGCTTAGAGCAGTTCTTC.

The CDR3: CAISPQGAVGYEQYF. The CDR3 DNA is TGTGCCATCAGTCCGCAGGGGGCAGTCGGGTACGAGCAGTACTTC. This chain connects TRBV10-3 to TRBJ2-7; 8 nucleotides line up with TRBD1. V lost 5 bases and J lost 4; bases outside the gene matches: 10. The CDR3 spans 15 residues. Germline V gene data show CDR1 as ENHRY and CDR2 as SYGVKD.

This clonotype was counted a few times. CDR3 loop: CSANPLSDTQYF. CDR3 nucleotide sequence: TGCAGTGCTAACCCACTATCAGATACGCAGTATTTT. This chain links TRBV20-1 with TRBJ2-3; D is undetermined. Germline-derived CDR1 and CDR2 are DFQATT and SNEGSKA (reference sequence). The CDR3 is made up of 12 amino acids. Between the trimmed V and J ends, which lost 4 bases and 4 bases, there was a span of 9 bases.

As for this clonotype: A much larger clone sits a single nucleotide away, making a read error possible. The chain combines TRBV6-1 with TRBJ1-5, with D perhaps TRBD1 (5 bases). Germline CDR1 reads MNHNS; CDR2 reads SASEGT. This CDR3 has 13 amino acids. Written as DNA, the CDR3 is TGTGCCAGCATTAGGCAGGGCAATCAGCTCCAGCATTTT. Amino acids: CASIRQGNQLQHF.

V usage is TRBV2 and J usage is TRBJ1-4; D gene unclear. Germline V CDR1 and CDR2: SNHLY, FYNNEI. The V gene lost 4 bases and the J gene lost 5 bases, with 8 bases spanning the gap. This CDR3 has 13 residues. CDR3 amino acids: CASSGTGNEKLFF. The CDR3 DNA reads TGTGCCAGCAGTGGAACGGGGAATGAAAAACTGTTTTTT.

The chain joins TRBV7-3 to TRBJ2-3; a weak D match, TRBD2 (6 bases). This CDR3 is 14 amino acids long. The V end lost 2 bases, the J end lost 6 bases, and 12 bases lay between the germline ends. The germline CDR1 and CDR2 sequences are SGHTA and FQGTGA. CDR3 amino acids: CASSLARERDTQYF. The CDR3 DNA reads TGTGCCAGCAGCTTAGCACGGGAGAGGGATACGCAGTATTTT.

This clonotype was seen more than once but under ten times. The V and J genes are TRBV20-1 and TRBJ1-5; tentatively, D is TRBD1 (5 bases). The CDR3 is made up of 13 amino acids. Deletions cut 6 bases from V and 5 bases from J, with 14 bases between. Germline V gives CDR1 DFQATT, CDR2 SNEGSKA (reference sequence). The CDR3 protein is CSAAQGRDQPQHF. CDR3 in DNA: TGCAGTGCAGCGCAGGGAAGGGATCAGCCCCAGCATTTT.

The chain carries TRBV7-2 and TRBJ2-1; D is unresolved. The CDR3 covers 13 residues. Germline assignment: CDR1 SGHTA and CDR2 FQGNSA. Trimming took off 5 bases at V and 1 base at J, with 6 bases between the two ends. The CDR3 loop is CASSPQSYNEQFF. The CDR3, as DNA: TGTGCCAGCAGCCCTCAATCCTACAATGAGCAGTTCTTC.

The chain uses TRBV5-1 and TRBJ2-7, with D maybe TRBD1 (6 bases). Germline CDR1 SGHRS, CDR2 YFSETQ. V lost 4 bases to trimming and J lost 9 bases, with 14 bases between them. The CDR3 has 12 amino acids. The CDR3 protein is CASSLNRDGQYF. DNA of the CDR3: TGCGCCAGCAGCCTTAACAGGGACGGGCAGTACTTC. Drawing the rest from reference TRBV5-1 and TRBJ2-7, the complete variable domain is KAGVTQTPRYLIKTRGQQVTLSCSPISGHRSVSWYQQTPGQGLQFLFEYFSETQRNKGNFPGRFSGRQFSNSRSEMNVSTLELGDSALYLCASSLNRDGQYFGPGTRLTVT.